This entry concerns a single T cell receptor beta chain. Its specificity is unknown. This sample is drawn from a study of beta chain features in type 1 diabetes. The germline V gene has CDR1 DFQATT and CDR2 SNEGSKA (reference sequence). The V end was cut by 6 bases, the J end by 6 bases, with 10 bases between. This CDR3 has 11 residues. Isolated RNA was reverse transcribed in full, so expressed TCRB transcripts were sequenced. Profiling relied on immunoSEQ multiplex PCR, and the TCRdb table lists in-frame clones only, not all of them. The sample includes about 300,000 clones, about 13% seen only once; the top ten take roughly 0.015%. Broader study findings: Researchers report that Type 1 diabetes patients had moderately but significantly shorter TCRB CDR3s across all four CD4+ subsets.

The rearrangement links TRBV20-1 to TRBJ2-3, with D possibly being TRBD1 (5 bases). Input material: naive CD4+ T cells from blood. This clonotype was sampled from a woman aged 18 to 35 with type 1 diabetes. The CDR3 loop reads CSALGRDTQYF. Here the CDR3 DNA reads TGCAGTGCCTTGGGGCGGGATACGCAGTATTTT.